This TCR beta chain appears in the sequencing data of a study of blood T cell repertoires in COVID-19 (dated by TCRdb to the early 2020s). About the study as a whole: The collaborator samples originated in the United States, Italy and Spain and spanned the acute and convalescent phases of COVID-19. The material from the prospective study consisted of cDNA or gDNA derived from T cells, B-cell-depleted T cells, or PBMCs. Deeply sampled blood TCRbeta repertoires from subjects exposed to, actively infected with, or recovered from COVID-19 were included in the dataset. The repertoires were made available in a free public database intended to serve as a resource for research on the immune response to SARS-CoV-2. The samples were drawn from two sources: the first 160 participants of the ongoing ImmuneRACE study, and 1,000 to 1,500 subjects contributed by 6 global collaborators. Sample metadata almost always included a de-identified subject ID, COVID-19 status, age in years and sex. Where HLA class I and class II types were available, the types were taken from metadata supplied by the sample provider, not from assay-based typing. On the study overall, not on this receptor specifically: The quantity of clinical and demographic metadata differed by source and by participant and was supplied without curation.

TCRbeta CDR3 regions were amplified from genomic DNA by means of the immunoSEQ Assay, a bias-controlled multiplex PCR. For the original study's pipeline: Nucleated cell counts per sample were estimated from amplification of reference gene primers within the assay. To quantify the absolute abundance of each unique TCRbeta CDR3 rearrangement, sequence reads were collapsed and filtered. Productive Simpson clonality was computed per sample as the square root of Simpson's diversity index over productive rearrangements. Not all clones reach the TCRdb copy of this immuneACCESS table, which keeps in-frame sequences only. Checked studies attribute under half of the gap to unresolved V genes and leave the rest unexplained. The DNA gave D and trimming, while V, J and clone size come from that table. The sample table shows roughly 110,000 clones, and roughly 90% are seen once. The ten largest account for about 20% of the sample.

With respect to this clone: It lacks a known antigen. No base-level quality is on record; no much larger clone is a single base apart.

Ends trimmed: V by 5 bases, J by 6 bases; bases unmatched to a gene: 13. The CDR3 contains 16 residues, cysteine and phenylalanine counted. Of all the DNA, just the CDR3 is kept, 48 bases in frame from base 1. CDR1 and CDR2 were assigned from the germline V gene as SGHTA and FQGTGA. Each collaborating institution followed its own protocols to collect whole blood in K2EDTA tubes. For TCRbeta analysis, collaborators shipped samples in one of three forms: frozen whole blood, isolated PBMCs, or DNA extracted from either of those sample types. The sequencing sample was made of peripheral blood. The receptor was derived from a human donor with acute or convalescent COVID-19. The donor label of this sample is uncertain. The chain is assembled from TRBV7-3 and TRBJ2-7; a stretch of 10 junction bases matches TRBD2. The CDR3 is CASSRTPSGSMGEQYF. Read as DNA, the sequence is TGTGCCAGCAGCCGTACTCCTAGCGGGAGTATGGGCGAGCAGTACTTC.